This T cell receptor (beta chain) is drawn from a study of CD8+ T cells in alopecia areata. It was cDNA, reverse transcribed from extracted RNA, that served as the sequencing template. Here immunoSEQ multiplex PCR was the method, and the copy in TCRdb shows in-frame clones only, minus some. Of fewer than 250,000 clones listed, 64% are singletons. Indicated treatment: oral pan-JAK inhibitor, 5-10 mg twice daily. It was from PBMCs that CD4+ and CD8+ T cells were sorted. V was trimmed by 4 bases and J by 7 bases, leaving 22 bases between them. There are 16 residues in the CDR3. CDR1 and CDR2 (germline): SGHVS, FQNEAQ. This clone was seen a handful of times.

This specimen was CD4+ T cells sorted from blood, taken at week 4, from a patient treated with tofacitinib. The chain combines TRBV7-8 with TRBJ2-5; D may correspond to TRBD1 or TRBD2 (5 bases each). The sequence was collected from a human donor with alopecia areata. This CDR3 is CASSYITAGTAGTQYF. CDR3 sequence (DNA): TGTGCCAGCAGCTACATTACGGCCGGGACCGCCGGGACCCAGTACTTC.